The 20 T cell receptor beta chains below were found in one sample sequenced in a study of T-cell memory formation after mild COVID-19. TCRdb reprocessed the 5' RACE reads via MiXCR and lists one record per CDR3 protein. The table records more than 300,000 distinct CDR3 sequences, approximately 15% of them present only once. The sequenced material came from PBMCs or a T cell subset sorted from them (not recorded which). The receptors stem from a man in his late teens or twenties who had mild COVID-19 (a few samples of this study predate the infection). Cell type and time point are not known.

The chain couples TRBV5-1 to TRBJ1-1, with D uncertain. V was clipped by 4 bases and J by 1 base, with 11 bases between them. This CDR3 has 14 residues. Germline V gene lookup returns CDR1 SGHRS and CDR2 YFSETQ. CDR3 sequence (DNA): TGCGCCAGCAGCCTAGGATGGACGAACACTGAAGCTTTCTTT. Protein product: CASSLGWTNTEAFF.

This clonotype has more than one count but fewer than ten. The J gene is TRBJ1-1, the V gene TRBV20-1; 9 bases are a match to TRBD1. Germline lookup yields CDR1 DFQATT and CDR2 SNEGSKA (reference sequence). With V trimmed by 1 base and J by 11 bases, 5 bases remained unmatched. The CDR3 is made up of 12 amino acids. The CDR3 loop reads CSARGGTGLAFF. The CDR3 DNA sequence: TGCAGTGCTAGAGGGGGGACAGGGCTGGCTTTCTTT.

This clonotype came up a few times. The J gene is TRBJ1-6, the V gene TRBV5-1, with 7 bases aligning to TRBD1. Per the germline V gene, CDR1 is SGHRS and CDR2 is YFSETQ. The CDR3 sequence is 15 residues long. Trimming took 0 bases from V and 13 from J; bases not matched to a gene: 10. CDR3 sequence reads: CASSLVETGISPLHF. As DNA, the CDR3 is TGCGCCAGCAGCTTGGTGGAGACAGGGATTTCCCCCCTCCACTTT.

This clonotype was seen more than once but under ten times. V is TRBV29-1 and J is TRBJ2-5, with D tentatively TRBD1 or TRBD2 (5 bases each). Per germline, CDR1 SQVTM and CDR2 ANQGSEA. The V end lost 1 base, the J end lost 0 bases, and 15 bases lay between the germline ends. The CDR3 consists of 16 residues. The CDR3 reads CSVEGGAGTYQETQYF. CDR3 sequence (DNA): TGCAGCGTTGAAGGGGGAGCCGGGACGTACCAAGAGACCCAGTACTTC.

The chain uses TRBV6-5 and TRBJ2-1, with D tentatively TRBD2 (6 bases). This CDR3 spans 11 amino acids. Germline loops: CDR1 MNHEY, CDR2 SVGAGI. V dropped 6 bases and J dropped 10 bases, with 10 bases sitting between them. The CDR3 nucleotides are TGTGCCAGCAGGGGGGGAATCGAGCAGTTCTTC. It translates to CASRGGIEQFF.

The chain is built from TRBV4-2 and TRBJ2-2; maybe TRBD1 (6 bases). V gave up 2 bases and J gave up 1 base, with 11 bases separating them. Germline-derived CDR1 and CDR2 are LGHNA and YNFKEQ. The CDR3 is 16 amino acids. This chain's CDR3 is CASSQTGTRNTGELFF. For the CDR3, the DNA is TGTGCCAGCAGCCAAACCGGGACACGGAACACCGGGGAGCTGTTTTTT.

The sample holds many counts of this clonotype. V usage is TRBV5-1 and J usage is TRBJ2-5, with a possible D match to TRBD2 (6 bases). Between the trimmed V and J ends, which lost 5 bases and 2 bases, there was a span of 22 bases. This CDR3 is built from 17 residues. Germline V gene lookup returns CDR1 SGHRS and CDR2 YFSETQ. This CDR3 reads CASSLGLVAADQETQYF. The CDR3 coding sequence is TGCGCCAGCAGTCTTGGGTTGGTAGCGGCCGATCAAGAGACCCAGTACTTC.

CDR3 in DNA: TGTGCCAGTAGTATCTCAGCAAACACCGGGGAGCTGTTTTTT. Its translation: CASSISANTGELFF. The V and J genes are TRBV19 and TRBJ2-2; no definite D call. V lost 3 bases and J 2 bases, leaving 7 bases between the germline ends. CDR1 and CDR2 (germline): LNHDA, SQIVND (reference sequence). This CDR3 spans 14 amino acids.

The J gene is TRBJ1-1, the V gene TRBV28, with unresolved D. Between the trimmed V and J ends, which lost 7 bases and 1 base, there was a span of 13 bases. Germline V gives CDR1 MDHEN, CDR2 SYDVKM. This CDR3 contains 14 residues. The CDR3 sequence is CASTLTLANTEAFF. DNA for the CDR3: TGTGCCAGCACCCTCACACTAGCGAACACTGAAGCTTTCTTT.

This clonotype was seen many times. The chain recombines TRBV4-1 with TRBJ2-3; D is unresolved. Between the trimmed V and J ends, which lost 4 bases and 0 bases, there was a span of 23 bases. CDR3 length: 19 residues. Germline CDR1 is MGHRA and CDR2 is YSYEKL. CDR3: CASSLTWGFYKSSTDTQYF. The CDR3 DNA follows: TGCGCCAGCAGCCTTACCTGGGGATTCTATAAATCTAGCACAGATACGCAGTATTTT.

The genes are TRBV20-1 and TRBJ2-7; D ambiguous. The germline V gene encodes CDR1 DFQATT and CDR2 SNEGSKA (reference sequence). The CDR3 extends over 12 amino acids. Deletions cut 7 bases from V and 0 bases from J, with 10 bases between. The CDR3 spells CSVGGSSYEQYF. The CDR3 DNA sequence: TGCAGTGTTGGCGGTAGCTCCTACGAGCAGTACTTC.

The chain is built from TRBV20-1 and TRBJ1-2; maybe TRBD1 (5 bases). There are 11 residues in the CDR3. Looked up from germline, CDR1 is DFQATT and CDR2 is SNEGSKA (reference sequence). The CDR3 nucleotides read TGCACGGGGCGCCAAAACTATGGCTACACCTTC. This translates into CTGRQNYGYTF.

V gene TRBV7-6 combines with J gene TRBJ2-5; 10 bases map to TRBD1. Germline CDR1 reads SGHVS; CDR2 reads FNYEAQ. Trimming removed 2 bases from V and 5 bases from J; junction bases left unmatched: 5. The CDR3 spans 15 residues. CDR3 region: CASSLMTGGSETQYF. The CDR3 DNA sequence: TGTGCCAGCAGCTTAATGACAGGGGGCTCGGAGACCCAGTACTTC.

The CDR3 DNA is TGTGCCAGCAAAGCGCGCGGAGCTTACAATGAGCAGTTCTTC. It is translated as CASKARGAYNEQFF. The chain combines TRBV6-6 with TRBJ2-1; D gene uncertain. The germline gives CDR1 MNHNY, CDR2 SVGAGI (reference sequence). The CDR3 is 14 amino acids. The ends were cut back, 7 bases at V and 4 bases at J, with 14 bases in the middle.

The gene calls are TRBV12-3 or TRBV12-4 and TRBJ2-2; D unclear. The CDR3 is made up of 12 amino acids. Between the trimmed V and J ends, which lost 2 bases and 7 bases, there was a span of 5 bases. CDR3 sequence: CASSLIIGELFF. CDR3 in DNA: TGTGCCAGCAGTTTAATAATCGGGGAGCTGTTTTTT.

This sequence joins TRBV7-9 and TRBJ1-3; 9 nucleotides agree with TRBD1. This CDR3 comprises 15 residues. V lost 4 bases, J lost 3 bases, and 4 bases stayed unmatched. CDR1 and CDR2 (germline): SEHNR, FQNEAQ (reference sequence). CDR3 DNA sequence: TGTGCCAGCAGCTCCACAGGGGGCTATGGAAACACCATATATTTT. It codes for CASSSTGGYGNTIYF.

The gene calls are TRBV6-6 and TRBJ1-5; possibly TRBD1 for D (5 bases). Germline CDR1 reads MNHNY; CDR2 reads SVGAGI (reference sequence). V lost 2 bases, J lost 5 bases, and 7 bases lay in between. The CDR3 extends over 13 amino acids. The CDR3 region has the DNA TGTGCCAGCAGTTACATGGGGCATCAGCCCCAGCATTTT. It encodes CASSYMGHQPQHF.

In its sample, this clonotype was seen a few times. The gene calls are TRBV12-3 or TRBV12-4 and TRBJ2-1, with 9 bases fitting TRBD2. The CDR3 totals 15 residues. V gave up 6 bases and J gave up 9 bases; unmatched junction bases: 12. CDR3 sequence (DNA): TGTGCCAGCAGCCCGGCCGGGACTAGCCTTACTGAGCAGTTCTTC. Protein: CASSPAGTSLTEQFF.

The sample holds many counts of this clonotype. This chain joins TRBV5-1 and TRBJ2-1; the match to TRBD2 covers 7 bases. Germline CDR1 SGHRS, CDR2 YFSETQ. The J segment lost 5 bases and the V segment lost 7 bases, leaving 12 bases of the junction unmatched. The CDR3 contains 15 residues. CDR3 coding DNA: TGCGCCAGCGTGGTGGTTCCGGGGGGTAACAATGAGCAGTTCTTC. It is translated as CASVVVPGGNNEQFF. Together with reference TRBV5-1 and TRBJ2-1, the CDR3 gives the full variable domain: KAGVTQTPRYLIKTRGQQVTLSCSPISGHRSVSWYQQTPGQGLQFLFEYFSETQRNKGNFPGRFSGRQFSNSRSEMNVSTLELGDSALYLCASVVVPGGNNEQFFGPGTRLTVL.

The sample holds a few counts of this clonotype. The chain employs TRBV2 and TRBJ2-1; no clear D gene. Germline CDR1 SNHLY, CDR2 FYNNEI. The CDR3 runs to 12 residues. The V gene lost 5 bases and the J gene lost 8 bases, with 10 bases spanning the gap. Written as DNA, the CDR3 is TGTGCCAGCAGTCTTTCCCGGGATGAGCAGTTCTTC. Amino acid sequence: CASSLSRDEQFF.